The 19 T cell receptor beta chains in this list originate from one sample, sequenced in a study of blood T cell repertoires in COVID-19. Measured with immunoSEQ multiplex PCR; TCRdb has only the in-frame clones, and not every one. Found here are around 140,000 clones, 88% of them singletons; the top ten hold about 2.1%. The sequenced sample was peripheral blood. The receptors were sampled from a man between 70 and 80 years old with active COVID-19.

This clone was seen once. This chain uses TRBV5-4 with TRBJ1-2; TRBD1 agrees at 11 bases. The CDR3 spans 15 residues. J gave up 7 bases and V 1 base, and 6 bases lay outside the gene matches. CDR1 and CDR2 from the germline V gene are SGHNT and YYREEE (reference sequence). CDR3: CASSLFGTGGSGYTF. CDR3 bases: TGTGCCAGCAGCTTGTTCGGGACAGGGGGTAGTGGCTACACCTTC.

This clone was recorded only once. The chain is built from TRBV7-2 and TRBJ2-3; 9 nucleotides align to TRBD2. The CDR3 has 16 residues. Trimming at V came to 5 bases and at J to 2 bases, leaving 8 bases not matched to a gene. Germline V gene data show CDR1 as SGHTA and CDR2 as FQGNSA. CDR3 region: CASSPWAGGNTDTQYF. CDR3 DNA sequence: TGTGCCAGCAGCCCCTGGGCGGGAGGGAACACAGATACGCAGTATTTT.

The rearrangement uses TRBV27 and TRBJ1-4, with D hard to call. Germline CDR1 and CDR2: MNHEY and SMNVEV (reference sequence). The germline V and J ends were trimmed by 7 bases and 0 bases, with 9 bases remaining between them. The CDR3 is 14 amino acids. The CDR3 region is CASTQVPTNEKLFF. CDR3 nucleotides: TGTGCCAGCACCCAGGTTCCAACTAATGAAAAACTGTTTTTT.

V usage is TRBV4-3 and J usage is TRBJ2-1, with 9 bases that match TRBD2. The CDR3 runs 16 residues. Germline V gene sequence: CDR1 LGHNA, CDR2 YSLEER. V was clipped by 0 bases and J by 4 bases; unmatched bases: 4. CDR3 loop: CASSQDGAGGYNEQFF. The CDR3 nucleotides are TGCGCCAGCAGCCAAGACGGCGCGGGAGGGTACAATGAGCAGTTCTTC.

CDR3 loop: CASSQGGGNEQFF. CDR3 DNA sequence: TGTGCCAGCAGCCAAGGGGGGGGCAATGAGCAGTTCTTC. The rearrangement links TRBV3-1 (or the pseudogene TRBV3-2) to TRBJ2-1; 7 bases line up with TRBD2. This CDR3 is 13 amino acids long. V was pared by 1 base and J by 6 bases, with 0 bases of the junction left unmatched. CDR1 is LGHDT and CDR2 is YNNKEL in the germline V gene (reference sequence).

This clone was counted between two and nine times. The J gene is TRBJ2-7, the V gene TRBV5-1; 8 nucleotides line up with TRBD1. With 1 base clipped from V and 6 bases from J, the junction kept 12 bases outside the gene matches. The CDR3 is 16 amino acids. Germline lookup yields CDR1 SGHRS and CDR2 YFSETQ. CDR3 protein: CASSLSVPGTGGEQYF. The CDR3, as DNA: TGCGCCAGCAGCTTGTCGGTCCCCGGGACAGGCGGCGAGCAGTACTTC.

This chain joins TRBV7-9 and TRBJ2-1, with D perhaps TRBD1 (5 bases). The ends were cut back, 4 bases at V and 0 bases at J, with 10 bases in the middle. This CDR3 region has 15 residues. CDR1 is SEHNR, CDR2 FQNEAQ, per germline (reference sequence). The CDR3 DNA reads as TGTGCCAGCAGCTCCAGGGCGAGCTCCTACAATGAGCAGTTCTTC. Its translation: CASSSRASSYNEQFF. The whole variable domain, remainder taken from reference TRBV7-9 and TRBJ2-1, is DTGVSQNPRHKITKRGQNVTFRCDPISEHNRLYWYRQTLGQGPEFLTYFQNEAQLEKSRLLSDRFSAERPKGSFSTLEIQRTEQGDSAMYLCASSSRASSYNEQFFGPGTRLTVL.

J is TRBJ1-1 and V is TRBV9, with 9 positions matching TRBD1. This CDR3 comprises 15 residues. J was trimmed by 7 bases and V by 3 bases; bases with no gene match: 10. Germline V gene data show CDR1 as SGDLS and CDR2 as YYNGEE. In nucleotides, the CDR3 is TGTGCCAGCAGCGCCATCCCGGGACAGGGAGGTGAAGCTTTCTTT. Encoded protein: CASSAIPGQGGEAFF.

The chain joins TRBV11-2 to TRBJ1-1; 9 bases agree with TRBD1. CDR1 and CDR2 (germline): SGHAT, FQNNGV. The CDR3 contains 17 residues. V lost 2 bases and J lost 3; bases outside the gene matches: 10. CDR3: CASSLIGGTGMYTEAFF. CDR3 in DNA: TGTGCCAGCAGCTTAATTGGCGGGACAGGGATGTACACTGAAGCTTTCTTT.

V gene TRBV21-1 combines with J gene TRBJ1-5; the table's D call, TRBD1, was not checked against the DNA. TRBV21-1 is noted as a pseudogene. The CDR3 contains 21 residues. CDR3 coding DNA: TGTGCCAGCAGCAAATTCCGACCGGGACAGGAGCCCCTAAGGGGCAATCAGCCCCAGCATTTT. Translation: CASSKFRPGQEPLRGNQPQHF.

The chain joins TRBV7-2 to TRBJ1-1, with D tentatively TRBD1 (5 bases). This CDR3 has 13 amino acids. Germline assignment: CDR1 SGHTA and CDR2 FQGNSA. V was shortened by 5 bases and J by 5 bases, with 12 bases between the two germline ends. DNA of the CDR3: TGTGCCAGCAGCATAGGGGCACAGACTGAAGCTTTCTTT. Translating it yields CASSIGAQTEAFF.

The chain links TRBV6-5 to TRBJ1-2; 8 nucleotides agree with TRBD1. Germline V gene data show CDR1 as MNHEY and CDR2 as SVGAGI. The CDR3 extends over 13 amino acids. Unmatched junction bases numbered 6, after V lost 5 bases and J lost 7 bases. CDR3 coding DNA: TGTGCCAGCAGTCCAGGACAGGGAGGTGGCTACACCTTC. This encodes CASSPGQGGGYTF.

This clone was observed a few times. The gene calls are TRBV27 and TRBJ2-7; 7 nucleotides line up with TRBD1. Per the germline V gene, CDR1 is MNHEY and CDR2 is SMNVEV (reference sequence). Unmatched junction bases numbered 6, after V lost 5 bases and J lost 2 bases. The CDR3 contains 14 residues. The chain's CDR3 is CASSKRTGPYEQYF. DNA for the CDR3: TGTGCCAGCAGTAAAAGGACAGGTCCCTACGAGCAGTACTTC.

The V call is TRBV19, the J call TRBJ2-7; TRBD2 is a possible D gene (6 bases). The CDR3 runs to 19 residues. Per germline, CDR1 LNHDA and CDR2 SQIVND (reference sequence). The ends were cut back, 0 bases at V and 1 base at J, with 22 bases in the middle. The CDR3 sequence: CASSIEGGSGTFDSYEQYF. For the CDR3, the DNA is TGTGCCAGTAGTATAGAGGGAGGTTCGGGCACGTTCGATTCCTACGAGCAGTACTTC.

This chain connects TRBV28 to TRBJ1-5; D is uncertain. The CDR3 sequence is 12 residues long. Trimming took 2 bases from V and 11 from J, leaving 10 bases between them. Germline V gene lookup returns CDR1 MDHEN and CDR2 SYDVKM. The CDR3 DNA sequence: TGTGCCAGCAGTTTAGCCCGCCCGGCCCAGCATTTT. Translating it yields CASSLARPAQHF. Drawing the rest from reference TRBV28 and TRBJ1-5, the complete variable domain is DVKVTQSSRYLVKRTGEKVFLECVQDMDHENMFWYRQDPGLGLRLIYFSYDVKMKEKGDIPEGYSVSREKKERFSLILESASTNQTSMYLCASSLARPAQHFGDGTRLSIL.

The V gene is TRBV9, the J gene TRBJ2-3; TRBD2 might be the D (6 bases). CDR3 length: 16 residues. Between the trimmed V and J ends, which lost 0 bases and 1 base, there was a span of 12 bases. Germline V CDR1 and CDR2: SGDLS, YYNGEE. This CDR3 is CASSVGPGAGTDTQYF. CDR3 nucleotides: TGTGCCAGCAGCGTAGGTCCGGGAGCGGGCACAGATACGCAGTATTTT. Based on the CDR3 plus reference TRBV9 and TRBJ2-3, the full variable domain is DSGVTQTPKHLITATGQRVTLRCSPRSGDLSVYWYQQSLDQGLQFLIQYYNGEERAKGNILERFSAQQFPDLHSELNLSSLELGDSALYFCASSVGPGAGTDTQYFGPGTRLTVL.

The rearrangement joins TRBV27 to TRBJ1-1; TRBD1 might be the D (5 bases). Deletions cut 1 base from V and 5 bases from J, with 14 bases between. The CDR3 is made up of 15 amino acids. Germline values: CDR1 MNHEY, CDR2 SMNVEV (reference sequence). CDR3 in amino acids: CASSLWSRVRTEAFF. The DNA of the CDR3 is TGTGCCAGCAGTTTATGGTCCAGGGTGAGGACTGAAGCTTTCTTT.

The chain is built from TRBV27 and TRBJ2-3; D perhaps matches TRBD1 (5 bases). V gave up 0 bases and J gave up 4 bases, with 11 bases separating them. Germline values: CDR1 MNHEY, CDR2 SMNVEV (reference sequence). The CDR3 contains 15 residues. The CDR3 DNA reads TGTGCCAGCAGTTTATCCGGGCAGGGCCCAGATACGCAGTATTTT. Its protein is CASSLSGQGPDTQYF.

The V gene is TRBV28, the J gene TRBJ2-1; D perhaps matches TRBD1 (5 bases). The CDR3 length is 11 residues. The germline V and J ends were trimmed by 6 bases and 8 bases, with 8 bases remaining between them. Germline V gene lookup returns CDR1 MDHEN and CDR2 SYDVKM. The CDR3 here is CASSQGYEQFF. The CDR3 DNA reads TGTGCCAGCAGCCAGGGATATGAGCAGTTCTTC.